This entry concerns a single TCR beta chain. Antigen: not known. A single base separates this from a much larger clone, so it may be a read error. The input was 450 to 500 ng total RNA; TCR beta cDNA was made from it with a constant-region primer. Generation of the TCR beta libraries relied on three nested multiplex PCR rounds using slightly modified ARM-PCR. TCRdb ran MiXCR on the multiplex PCR reads and lists one entry per CDR3 protein. The sample contains 300,000 to 400,000 distinct CDR3 sequences, 65% of which appear only once. This record comes from a study of tumor-infiltrating lymphocytes in primary liver carcinoma. Study-wide context: The patients comprised men and women between the ages of 30 and 69 years. Stage T1-T3 N0M0 tumors spanned 4.2 to 10 cm.

The study extracted blood RNA from unsorted whole blood and also extracted germline DNA. Patients carried chronic HBV infection without prior treatment. General study results and limits: Tumors had a top-250-clone fraction that was significantly higher than blood (p = 0.039).

Sequenced: peripheral blood. The sequence came from a man aged 40-49 years with primary liver carcinoma and hepatitis B virus infection.

The CDR3 loop is CASTSDRGTGETQYF. In nucleotides, the CDR3 is TGTGCCAGCACCTCCGACAGGGGAACGGGGGAGACCCAGTACTTC. The J gene is TRBJ2-5, the V gene TRBV6-5; TRBD1 aligns across 8 bases. The V and J ends lost 7 bases and 5 bases, in that order; junction bases with no gene match: 12. From germline, CDR1 is MNHEY and CDR2 SVGAGI. The CDR3 sequence is 15 residues long.